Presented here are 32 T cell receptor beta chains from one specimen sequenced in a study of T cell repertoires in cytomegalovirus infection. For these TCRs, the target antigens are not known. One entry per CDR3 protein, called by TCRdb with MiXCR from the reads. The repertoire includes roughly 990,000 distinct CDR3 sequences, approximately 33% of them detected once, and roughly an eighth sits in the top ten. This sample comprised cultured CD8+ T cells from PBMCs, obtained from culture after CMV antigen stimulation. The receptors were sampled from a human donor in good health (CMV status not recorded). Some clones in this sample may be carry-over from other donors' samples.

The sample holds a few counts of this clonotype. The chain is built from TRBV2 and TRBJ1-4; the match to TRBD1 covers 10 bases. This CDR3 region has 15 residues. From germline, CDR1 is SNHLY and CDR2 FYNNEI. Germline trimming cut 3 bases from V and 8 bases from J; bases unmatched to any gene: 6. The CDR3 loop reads CASSDRDRGGEKLFF. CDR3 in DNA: TGTGCCAGCAGTGATCGGGACAGGGGAGGCGAAAAACTGTTTTTT.

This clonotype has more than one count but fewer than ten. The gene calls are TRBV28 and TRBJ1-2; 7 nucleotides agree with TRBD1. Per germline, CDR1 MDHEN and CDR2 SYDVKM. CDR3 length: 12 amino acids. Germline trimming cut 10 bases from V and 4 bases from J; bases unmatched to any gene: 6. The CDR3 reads CATRQGPYGYTF. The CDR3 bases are TGTGCCACCAGACAGGGCCCCTATGGCTACACCTTC.

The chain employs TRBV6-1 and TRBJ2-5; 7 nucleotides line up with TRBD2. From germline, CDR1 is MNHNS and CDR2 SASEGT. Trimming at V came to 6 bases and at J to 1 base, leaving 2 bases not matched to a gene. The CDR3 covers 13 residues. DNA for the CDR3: TGTGCCAGCAGACTAGCGCCCCAAGAGACCCAGTACTTC. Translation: CASRLAPQETQYF.

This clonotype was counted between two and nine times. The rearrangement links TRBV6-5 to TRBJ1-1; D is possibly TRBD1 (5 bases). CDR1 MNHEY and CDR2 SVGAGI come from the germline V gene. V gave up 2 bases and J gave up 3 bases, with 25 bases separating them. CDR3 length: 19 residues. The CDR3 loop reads CASSYIFRDAGILDTEAFF. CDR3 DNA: TGTGCCAGCAGTTACATTTTTAGGGACGCTGGGATACTAGACACTGAAGCTTTCTTT.

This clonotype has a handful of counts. CDR3 loop: CASSTLNPGTGGGETQYF. The CDR3 nucleotides read TGTGCCAGCAGCACGCTGAATCCCGGGACAGGGGGGGGCGAGACCCAGTACTTC. The V gene is TRBV28, the J gene TRBJ2-5, with 11 bases lining up with TRBD1. V was pared by 6 bases and J by 5 bases, with 17 bases of the junction left unmatched. The germline gives CDR1 MDHEN, CDR2 SYDVKM. CDR3 length: 18 residues.

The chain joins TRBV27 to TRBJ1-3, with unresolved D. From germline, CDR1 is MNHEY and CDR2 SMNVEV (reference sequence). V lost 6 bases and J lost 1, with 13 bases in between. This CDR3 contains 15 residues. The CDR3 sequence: CASSPFKESGNTIYF. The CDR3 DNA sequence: TGTGCCAGCAGCCCCTTTAAGGAGTCTGGAAACACCATATATTTT.

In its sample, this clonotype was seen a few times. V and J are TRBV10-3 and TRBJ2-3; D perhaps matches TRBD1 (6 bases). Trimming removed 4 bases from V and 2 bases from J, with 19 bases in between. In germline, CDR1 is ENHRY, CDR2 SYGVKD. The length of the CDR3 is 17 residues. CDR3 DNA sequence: TGTGCCATCAGTGCGTCCGGGACAACCGACCCCACAGATACGCAGTATTTT. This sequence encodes CAISASGTTDPTDTQYF.

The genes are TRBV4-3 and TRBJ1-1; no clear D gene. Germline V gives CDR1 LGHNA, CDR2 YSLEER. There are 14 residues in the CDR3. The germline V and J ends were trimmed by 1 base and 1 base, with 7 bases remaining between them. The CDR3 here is CASSQGVENTEAFF. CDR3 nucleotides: TGCGCCAGCAGCCAAGGGGTGGAGAACACTGAAGCTTTCTTT.

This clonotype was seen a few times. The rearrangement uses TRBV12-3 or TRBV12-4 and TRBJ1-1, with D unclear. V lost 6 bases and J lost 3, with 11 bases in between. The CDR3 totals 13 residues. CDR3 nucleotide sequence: TGTGCCAGCAGCCTACTGACCCACACTGAAGCTTTCTTT. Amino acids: CASSLLTHTEAFF.

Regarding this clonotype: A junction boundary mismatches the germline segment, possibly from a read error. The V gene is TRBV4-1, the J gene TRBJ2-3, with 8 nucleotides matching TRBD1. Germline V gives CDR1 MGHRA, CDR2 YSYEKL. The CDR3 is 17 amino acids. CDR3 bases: TGTGCCAGCAGCCAAGATGGACAGGGCACTAGCACAGATACGCAGTATTTT. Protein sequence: CASSQDGQGTSTDTQYF.

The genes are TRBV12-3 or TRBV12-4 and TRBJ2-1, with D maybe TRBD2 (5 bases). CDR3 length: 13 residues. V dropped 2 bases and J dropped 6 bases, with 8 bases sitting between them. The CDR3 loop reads CASSLKGVNEQFF. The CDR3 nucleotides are TGTGCCAGCAGTTTAAAGGGAGTCAATGAGCAGTTCTTC.

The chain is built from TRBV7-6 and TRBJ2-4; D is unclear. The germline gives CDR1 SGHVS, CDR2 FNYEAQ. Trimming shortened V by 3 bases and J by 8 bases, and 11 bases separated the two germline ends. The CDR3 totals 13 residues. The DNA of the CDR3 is TGTGCCAGCAGCTTGGGGTCTCAGGACATTCAGTACTTC. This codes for CASSLGSQDIQYF. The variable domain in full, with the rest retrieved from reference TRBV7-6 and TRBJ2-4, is GAGVSQSPRYKVTKRGQDVALRCDPISGHVSLYWYRQALGQGPEFLTYFNYEAQQDKSGLPNDRFSAERPEGSISTLTIQRTEQRDSAMYRCASSLGSQDIQYFGAGTRLSVL.

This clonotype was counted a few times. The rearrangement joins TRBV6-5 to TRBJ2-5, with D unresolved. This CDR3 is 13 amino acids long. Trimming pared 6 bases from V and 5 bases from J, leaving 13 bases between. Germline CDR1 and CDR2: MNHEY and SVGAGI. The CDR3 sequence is CASRKGFRETQYF. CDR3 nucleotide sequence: TGTGCCAGCAGAAAGGGATTCCGGGAGACCCAGTACTTC.

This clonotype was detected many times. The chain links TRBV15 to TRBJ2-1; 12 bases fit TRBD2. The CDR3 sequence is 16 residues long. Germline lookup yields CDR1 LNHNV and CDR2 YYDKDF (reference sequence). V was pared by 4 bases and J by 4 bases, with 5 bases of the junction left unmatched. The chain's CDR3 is CATSTLAGGLYNEQFF. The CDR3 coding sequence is TGTGCCACCAGCACCCTAGCGGGGGGGCTATACAATGAGCAGTTCTTC.

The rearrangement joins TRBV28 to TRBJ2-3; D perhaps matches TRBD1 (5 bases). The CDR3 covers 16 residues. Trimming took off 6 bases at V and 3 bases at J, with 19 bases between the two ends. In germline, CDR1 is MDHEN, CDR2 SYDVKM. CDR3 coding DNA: TGTGCCAGCAGACCCCAACCAGAAGGGGTTACAGATACGCAGTATTTT. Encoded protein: CASRPQPEGVTDTQYF.

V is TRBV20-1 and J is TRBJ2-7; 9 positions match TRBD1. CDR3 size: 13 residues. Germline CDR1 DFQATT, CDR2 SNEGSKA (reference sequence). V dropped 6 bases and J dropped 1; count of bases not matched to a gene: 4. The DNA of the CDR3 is TGCAGTGCCAGCGGGACAGGGTCCTACGAGCAGTACGTC. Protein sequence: CSASGTGSYEQYV.

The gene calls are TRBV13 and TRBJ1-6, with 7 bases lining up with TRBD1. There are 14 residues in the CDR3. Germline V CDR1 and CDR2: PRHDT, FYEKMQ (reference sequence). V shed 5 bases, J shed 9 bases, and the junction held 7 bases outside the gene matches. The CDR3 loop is CASSEQGLASPLHF. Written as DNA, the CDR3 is TGTGCCAGCAGCGAACAGGGGTTGGCTTCACCCCTCCACTTT.

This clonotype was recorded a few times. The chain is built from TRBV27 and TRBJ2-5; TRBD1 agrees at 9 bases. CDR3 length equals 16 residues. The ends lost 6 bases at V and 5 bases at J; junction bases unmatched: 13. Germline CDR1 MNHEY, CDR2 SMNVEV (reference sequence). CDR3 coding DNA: TGTGCCAGCAGCAAAACCGGGACAGGGATCTGGGAGACCCAGTACTTC. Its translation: CASSKTGTGIWETQYF.

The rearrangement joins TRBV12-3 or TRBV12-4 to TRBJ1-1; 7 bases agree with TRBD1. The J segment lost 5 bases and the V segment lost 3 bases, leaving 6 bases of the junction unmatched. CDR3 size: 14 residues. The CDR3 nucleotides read TGTGCCAGCAGTTTTGGAAGGGGGCGGACTGAAGCTTTCTTT. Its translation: CASSFGRGRTEAFF.

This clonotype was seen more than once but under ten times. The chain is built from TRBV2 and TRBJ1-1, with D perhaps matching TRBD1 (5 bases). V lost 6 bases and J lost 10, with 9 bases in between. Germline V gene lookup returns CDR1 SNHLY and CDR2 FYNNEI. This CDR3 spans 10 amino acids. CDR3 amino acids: CASRGDLAFF. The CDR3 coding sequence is TGTGCCAGCAGGGGGGACTTAGCTTTCTTT.

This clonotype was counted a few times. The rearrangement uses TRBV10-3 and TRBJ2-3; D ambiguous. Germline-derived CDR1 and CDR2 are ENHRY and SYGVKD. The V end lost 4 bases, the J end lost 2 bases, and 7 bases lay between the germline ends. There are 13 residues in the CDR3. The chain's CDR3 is CAISVDTTDTQYF. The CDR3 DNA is TGTGCCATCAGTGTAGACACCACAGATACGCAGTATTTT.

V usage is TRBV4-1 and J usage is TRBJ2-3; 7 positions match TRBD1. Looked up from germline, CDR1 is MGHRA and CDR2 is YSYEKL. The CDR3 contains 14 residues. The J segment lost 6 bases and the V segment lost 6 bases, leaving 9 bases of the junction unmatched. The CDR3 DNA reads TGCGCCAGCAGGGTTGAAGGGGGCGGTGATACGCAGTATTTT. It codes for CASRVEGGGDTQYF.

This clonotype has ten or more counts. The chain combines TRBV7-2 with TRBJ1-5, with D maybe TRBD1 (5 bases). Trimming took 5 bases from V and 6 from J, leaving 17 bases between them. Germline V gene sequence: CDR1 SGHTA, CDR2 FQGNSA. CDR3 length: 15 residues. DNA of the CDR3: TGTGCCAGCAGCATTACGGGAGGGGAAAGTCAGCCCCAGCATTTT. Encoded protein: CASSITGGESQPQHF.

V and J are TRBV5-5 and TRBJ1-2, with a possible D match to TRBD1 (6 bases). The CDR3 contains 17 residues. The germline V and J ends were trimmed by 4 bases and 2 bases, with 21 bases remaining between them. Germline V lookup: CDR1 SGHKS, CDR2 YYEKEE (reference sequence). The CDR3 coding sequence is TGTGCCAGCAGCCGCCGGGAGGATACAGGGATAAACTATGGCTACACCTTC. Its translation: CASSRREDTGINYGYTF.

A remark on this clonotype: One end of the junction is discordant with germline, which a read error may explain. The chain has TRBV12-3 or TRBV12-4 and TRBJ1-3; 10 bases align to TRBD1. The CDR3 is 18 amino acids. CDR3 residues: CASRLKGGDRGSGYTIYF. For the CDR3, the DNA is TGTGCCAGCAGACTTAAGGGGGGGGACAGGGGTTCTGGATACACCATATATTTT.

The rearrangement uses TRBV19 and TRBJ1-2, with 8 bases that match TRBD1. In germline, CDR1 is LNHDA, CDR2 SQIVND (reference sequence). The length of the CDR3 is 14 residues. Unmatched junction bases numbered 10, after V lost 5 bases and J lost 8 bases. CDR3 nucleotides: TGTGCCAGTAGTTTCCCAGGGACAGGTGGCGGCTACACCTTC. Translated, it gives CASSFPGTGGGYTF.

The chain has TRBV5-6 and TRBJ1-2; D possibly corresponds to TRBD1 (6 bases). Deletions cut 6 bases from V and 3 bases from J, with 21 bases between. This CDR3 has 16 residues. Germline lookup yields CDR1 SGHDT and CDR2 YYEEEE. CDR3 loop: CASTGQKGWTDYGYTF. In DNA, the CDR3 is TGTGCCAGCACCGGACAGAAAGGTTGGACGGACTATGGCTACACCTTC.

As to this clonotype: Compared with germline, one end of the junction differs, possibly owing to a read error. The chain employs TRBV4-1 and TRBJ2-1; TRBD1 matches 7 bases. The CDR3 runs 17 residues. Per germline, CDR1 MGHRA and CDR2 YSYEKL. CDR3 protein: CANSLIRTGASYNEQFF. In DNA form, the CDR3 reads TGCGCCAACAGCCTTATTAGAACAGGGGCCTCCTACAATGAGCAGTTCTTC.

In nucleotides, the CDR3 is TGTGCCAGCAGCCAAGATTCGTTCACCTTC. It yields the protein CASSQDSFTF. This chain joins TRBV4-2 and TRBJ1-2; D unclear. V lost 0 bases and J 13 bases, leaving 6 bases between the germline ends. There are 10 residues in the CDR3. The germline CDR1 and CDR2 sequences are LGHNA and YNFKEQ.

The CDR3 DNA reads TGTGCCATCCGGACCGGGACAGGGGTCGGTGAGCAGTTCTTC. Protein product: CAIRTGTGVGEQFF. The V gene is TRBV10-3, the J gene TRBJ2-1, with 10 bases that match TRBD1. The germline gives CDR1 ENHRY, CDR2 SYGVKD. This CDR3 comprises 14 residues. After removal of 8 bases from V and 9 bases from J, the junction contained 10 bases not matched to a gene.

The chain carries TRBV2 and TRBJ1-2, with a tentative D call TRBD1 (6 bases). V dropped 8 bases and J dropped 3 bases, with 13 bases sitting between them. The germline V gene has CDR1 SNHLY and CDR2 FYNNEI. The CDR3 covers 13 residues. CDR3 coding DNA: TGTGCCAGCTGGGGTCACAGGGACTATGGCTACACCTTC. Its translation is CASWGHRDYGYTF.

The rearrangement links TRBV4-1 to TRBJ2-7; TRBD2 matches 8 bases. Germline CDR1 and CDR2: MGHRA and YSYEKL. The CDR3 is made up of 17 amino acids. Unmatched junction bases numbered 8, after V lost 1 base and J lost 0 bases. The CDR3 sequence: CASSQASSGLSSYEQYF. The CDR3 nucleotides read TGCGCCAGCAGCCAAGCCTCTAGCGGGCTGAGCTCCTACGAGCAGTACTTC.